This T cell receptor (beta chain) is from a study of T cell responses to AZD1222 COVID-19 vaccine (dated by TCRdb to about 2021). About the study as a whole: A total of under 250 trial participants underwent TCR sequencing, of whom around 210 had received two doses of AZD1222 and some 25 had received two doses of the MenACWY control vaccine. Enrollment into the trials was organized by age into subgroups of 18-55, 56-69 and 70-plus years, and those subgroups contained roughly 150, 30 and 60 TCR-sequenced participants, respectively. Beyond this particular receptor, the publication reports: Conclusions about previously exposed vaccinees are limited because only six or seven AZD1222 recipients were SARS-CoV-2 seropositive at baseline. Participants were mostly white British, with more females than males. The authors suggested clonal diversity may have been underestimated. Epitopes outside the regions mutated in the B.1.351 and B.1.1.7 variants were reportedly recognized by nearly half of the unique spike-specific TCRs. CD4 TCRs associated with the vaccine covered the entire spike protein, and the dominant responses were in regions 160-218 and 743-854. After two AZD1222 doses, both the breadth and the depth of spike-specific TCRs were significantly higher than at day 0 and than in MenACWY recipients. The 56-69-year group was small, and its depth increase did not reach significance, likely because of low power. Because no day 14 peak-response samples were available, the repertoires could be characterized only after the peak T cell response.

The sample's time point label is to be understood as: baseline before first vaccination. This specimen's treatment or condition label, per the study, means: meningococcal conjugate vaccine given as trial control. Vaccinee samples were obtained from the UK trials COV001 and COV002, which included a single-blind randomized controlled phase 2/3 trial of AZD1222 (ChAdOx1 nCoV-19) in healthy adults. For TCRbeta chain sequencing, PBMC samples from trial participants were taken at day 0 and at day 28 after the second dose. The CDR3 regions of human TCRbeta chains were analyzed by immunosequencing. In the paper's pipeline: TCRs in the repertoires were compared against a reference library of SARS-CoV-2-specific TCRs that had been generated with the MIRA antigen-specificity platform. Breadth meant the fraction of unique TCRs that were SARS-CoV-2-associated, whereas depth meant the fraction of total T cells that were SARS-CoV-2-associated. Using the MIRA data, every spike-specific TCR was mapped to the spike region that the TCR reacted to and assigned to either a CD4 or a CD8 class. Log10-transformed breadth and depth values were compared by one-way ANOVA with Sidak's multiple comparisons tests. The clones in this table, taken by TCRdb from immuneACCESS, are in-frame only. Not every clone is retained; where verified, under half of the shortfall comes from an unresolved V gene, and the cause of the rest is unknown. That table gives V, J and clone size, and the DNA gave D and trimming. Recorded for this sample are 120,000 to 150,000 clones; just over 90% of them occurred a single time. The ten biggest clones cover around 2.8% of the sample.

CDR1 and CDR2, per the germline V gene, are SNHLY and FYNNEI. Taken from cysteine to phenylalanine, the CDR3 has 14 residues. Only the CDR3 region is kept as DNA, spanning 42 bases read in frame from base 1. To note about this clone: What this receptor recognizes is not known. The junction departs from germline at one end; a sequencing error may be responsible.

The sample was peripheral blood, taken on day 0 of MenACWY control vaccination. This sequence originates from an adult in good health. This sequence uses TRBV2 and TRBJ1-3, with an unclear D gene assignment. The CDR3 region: CASREGLSGNTIYF. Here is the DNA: TGTGCCAGCAGAGAAGGGCTCTCTGGAAACACCATATATTTT.